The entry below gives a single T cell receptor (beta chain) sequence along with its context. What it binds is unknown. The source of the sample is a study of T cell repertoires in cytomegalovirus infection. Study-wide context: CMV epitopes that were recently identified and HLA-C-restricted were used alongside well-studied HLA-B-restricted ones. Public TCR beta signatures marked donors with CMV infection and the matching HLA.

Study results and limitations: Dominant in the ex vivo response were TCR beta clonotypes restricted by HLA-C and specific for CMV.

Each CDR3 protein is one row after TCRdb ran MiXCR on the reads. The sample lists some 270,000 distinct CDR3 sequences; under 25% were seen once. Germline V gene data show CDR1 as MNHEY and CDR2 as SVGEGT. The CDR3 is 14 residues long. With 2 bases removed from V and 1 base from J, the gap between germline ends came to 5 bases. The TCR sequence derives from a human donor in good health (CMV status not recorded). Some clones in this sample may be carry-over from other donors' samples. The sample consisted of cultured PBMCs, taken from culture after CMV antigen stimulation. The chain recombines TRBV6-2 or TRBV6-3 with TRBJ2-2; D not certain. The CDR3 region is CASSYLVNTGELFF. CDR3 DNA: TGTGCCAGCAGTTACCTGGTGAACACCGGGGAGCTGTTTTTT.